The 24 T cell receptor beta chains presented below share a single source sample, sequenced in a study of identical twins. TCRdb reprocessed the 5' RACE reads via MiXCR and lists one record per CDR3 protein. The table lists approximately 630,000 distinct CDR3 sequences, roughly 7.1% of them singletons. The sample was also reused in another study, on yellow fever vaccine responses in identical twins.

What was sequenced was PBMCs. The receptors were gathered from a woman under 30 in good health.

This clonotype was counted a few times. The genes are TRBV20-1 and TRBJ2-1; D ambiguous. V was trimmed by 1 base and J by 1 base, leaving 11 bases between them. Germline V gene sequence: CDR1 DFQATT, CDR2 SNEGSKA (reference sequence). This CDR3 is built from 15 residues. Here the CDR3 reads CSARALTGSYNEQFF. The DNA for the CDR3 is TGCAGTGCTAGAGCCCTCACTGGTTCCTACAATGAGCAGTTCTTC.

This clonotype has a count of ten or more. The chain joins TRBV27 to TRBJ1-6; TRBD1 might be the D (5 bases). The CDR3 runs 14 residues. With 6 bases removed from V and 7 bases from J, the gap between germline ends came to 13 bases. Germline V CDR1 and CDR2: MNHEY, SMNVEV (reference sequence). CDR3 sequence reads: CASSRGDLNSPLHF. DNA of the CDR3: TGTGCCAGCAGCCGGGGGGATTTGAATTCACCCCTCCACTTT.

In its sample, this clonotype was seen a few times. The chain employs TRBV9 and TRBJ2-1; D unclear. The CDR3 consists of 15 residues. Germline CDR1 is SGDLS and CDR2 is YYNGEE. Trimming removed 0 bases at V and 0 bases at J, with 7 bases between. The CDR3 DNA sequence: TGTGCCAGCAGCGTAGACGGAGTCTCCTACAATGAGCAGTTCTTC. It codes for CASSVDGVSYNEQFF.

This clonotype came up a few times. The gene calls are TRBV6-5 and TRBJ2-7; no firm D call. The germline V and J ends were trimmed by 5 bases and 4 bases, with 6 bases remaining between them. Germline assignment: CDR1 MNHEY and CDR2 SVGAGI. The CDR3 totals 11 residues. Here the CDR3 reads CASSNWYEQYF. The CDR3 nucleotides read TGTGCCAGCAGTAATTGGTACGAGCAGTACTTC.

V usage is TRBV6-5 and J usage is TRBJ1-1, with D perhaps TRBD1 (5 bases). Trimming pared 0 bases from V and 1 base from J, leaving 12 bases between. The CDR3 consists of 16 residues. CDR1 is MNHEY and CDR2 is SVGAGI in the germline V gene. The CDR3 region has the DNA TGTGCCAGCAGTTACTCGGGCCAGGGCAAGAACACTGAAGCTTTCTTT. Amino acids: CASSYSGQGKNTEAFF.

This clonotype was counted a few times. The V gene is TRBV15, the J gene TRBJ1-1; D might be TRBD1 (5 bases). The CDR3 has 15 amino acids. V dropped 0 bases and J dropped 2 bases, with 10 bases sitting between them. Germline V CDR1 and CDR2: LNHNV, YYDKDF (reference sequence). CDR3 nucleotide sequence: TGTGCCACCAGCAGAGAACTGGGACTAAACACTGAAGCTTTCTTT. Protein sequence: CATSRELGLNTEAFF.

This clonotype has only a few counts. The chain recombines TRBV12-3 or TRBV12-4 with TRBJ2-2, with 7 bases aligning to TRBD1. The CDR3 totals 13 residues. V lost 7 bases and J lost 5; bases outside the gene matches: 4. The CDR3 nucleotides read TGTGCCAGCAACAGGGGAAGTACCGGGGAGCTGTTTTTT. Its protein is CASNRGSTGELFF.

The V and J genes are TRBV2 and TRBJ2-7; the D gene could be TRBD1 or TRBD2 (5 bases each). Per germline, CDR1 SNHLY and CDR2 FYNNEI. Trimming cost V 7 bases and J 5 bases, with 21 bases left between them. This CDR3 is 15 amino acids long. The CDR3 reads CASISRDARVNEQYF. As DNA, the CDR3 is TGTGCCAGCATATCCCGGGACGCTCGCGTCAACGAGCAGTACTTC. Full variable domain (missing parts from reference TRBV2 and TRBJ2-7): EPEVTQTPSHQVTQMGQEVILRCVPISNHLYFYWYRQILGQKVEFLVSFYNNEISEKSEIFDDQFSVERPDGSNFTLKIRSTKLEDSAMYFCASISRDARVNEQYFGPGTRLTVT.

Ten or more counts support this clonotype. V gene TRBV12-3 or TRBV12-4 combines with J gene TRBJ2-7; D gene unclear. This CDR3 spans 11 amino acids. Trimming removed 4 bases at V and 5 bases at J, with 6 bases between. The CDR3 sequence is CASSSVHEQYF. CDR3 coding DNA: TGTGCCAGCAGTTCGGTCCACGAGCAGTACTTC.

This clonotype came up a few times. CDR3 nucleotides: TGCAGTGAATCTGGTAGCGGGGTTAGCACAGATACGCAGTATTTT. Encoded protein: CSESGSGVSTDTQYF. The chain joins TRBV20-1 to TRBJ2-3, with 8 bases identical to TRBD2. The CDR3 is 15 residues long. Looked up from germline, CDR1 is DFQATT and CDR2 is SNEGSKA (reference sequence). V shed 7 bases, J shed 0 bases, and the junction held 9 bases outside the gene matches.

This clonotype was counted between two and nine times. The V gene is TRBV3-1, the J gene TRBJ2-3; 12 nucleotides line up with TRBD2. CDR3 length: 17 residues. Trimming cost V 1 base and J 3 bases; bases outside gene matches: 5. Germline V gene data show CDR1 as LGHDT and CDR2 as YNNKEL (reference sequence). The CDR3 reads CASSQVLAGGFTDTQYF. The CDR3 coding sequence is TGTGCCAGCAGCCAAGTACTAGCGGGGGGATTTACAGATACGCAGTATTTT.

The rearrangement joins TRBV12-3 or TRBV12-4 to TRBJ2-7; tentative D call: TRBD1 (5 bases). Deletions cut 4 bases from V and 6 bases from J, with 10 bases between. CDR3 length: 12 residues. The chain's CDR3 is CASSSTVLEQYF. CDR3 bases: TGTGCCAGCAGTTCGACAGTCCTCGAGCAGTACTTC.

This clonotype was seen ten or more times. The J gene is TRBJ2-1, the V gene TRBV7-8, with TRBD2 identical over 7 bases. The ends lost 2 bases at V and 3 bases at J; junction bases unmatched: 7. Germline lookup yields CDR1 SGHVS and CDR2 FQNEAQ. The CDR3 is 16 amino acids. The DNA for the CDR3 is TGTGCCAGCAGCTTACTTGGGGTAGCGGGCTACAATGAGCAGTTCTTC. This codes for CASSLLGVAGYNEQFF.

CDR3 in amino acids: CASSQETGLAENIQYF. The CDR3 region has the DNA TGTGCCAGCAGCCAAGAGACGGGACTAGCGGAAAACATTCAGTACTTC. The rearrangement uses TRBV4-2 and TRBJ2-4, with 11 positions matching TRBD2. The germline CDR1 and CDR2 sequences are LGHNA and YNFKEQ. This CDR3 comprises 16 residues. J was trimmed by 5 bases and V by 0 bases; bases with no gene match: 3.

This clonotype has a handful of counts. CDR3 DNA: TGTGCCACCAGCAGAGATGTTTTGGGTACGCAGTATTTT. Encoded protein: CATSRDVLGTQYF. The V call is TRBV15, the J call TRBJ2-3; unclear D gene. V lost 0 bases and J 8 bases, leaving 9 bases between the germline ends. The CDR3 contains 13 residues. Germline CDR1 is LNHNV and CDR2 is YYDKDF (reference sequence).

This clonotype showed up just a few times. The junction shows a germline mismatch at one end, possibly a read error. The chain links TRBV6-1 to TRBJ2-2; 8 positions match TRBD2. Germline V lookup: CDR1 MNHNS, CDR2 SASEGT. CDR3 size: 15 residues. CDR3 coding DNA: TGTGCCAGCAGTAAAGCGGGGGACCACACCGGGGAGCTGTTTTTT. Protein sequence: CASSKAGDHTGELFF.

This clonotype was detected ten times or more. The chain couples TRBV2 to TRBJ2-1, with D hard to call. V was clipped by 1 base and J by 0 bases, with 13 bases between them. CDR1 and CDR2 from the germline V gene are SNHLY and FYNNEI. The CDR3 is made up of 17 amino acids. The CDR3 DNA reads as TGTGCCAGCAGTGAAGGGGTGGGCCAGAGCTCCTACAATGAGCAGTTCTTC. Translating it yields CASSEGVGQSSYNEQFF.

V is TRBV12-3 or TRBV12-4 and J is TRBJ2-1; 10 bases agree with TRBD2. J gave up 8 bases and V 5 bases, and 9 bases lay outside the gene matches. The CDR3 length is 15 residues. CDR3 DNA sequence: TGTGCCAGCAGTCCCTCTAGCGGGAGAACACATGAGCAGTTCTTC. As protein: CASSPSSGRTHEQFF.

This chain joins TRBV7-2 and TRBJ2-5; D not certain. CDR1 is SGHTA and CDR2 is FQGNSA in the germline V gene. The CDR3 loop spans 15 amino acids. Trimming pared 5 bases from V and 5 bases from J, leaving 18 bases between. The CDR3 DNA sequence: TGTGCCAGCAGCCGCACCGTTATCGCCGGGGAGACCCAGTACTTC. Its protein is CASSRTVIAGETQYF.

The table lists this clonotype with many counts. The V call is TRBV12-3 or TRBV12-4, the J call TRBJ2-1, with D possibly TRBD2 on 5 matching bases. Trimming removed 7 bases at V and 0 bases at J, with 13 bases between. The CDR3 spans 15 residues. CDR3: CASTQTGSSYNEQFF. In DNA, the CDR3 is TGTGCCAGCACCCAGACTGGGAGCTCCTACAATGAGCAGTTCTTC.

This clonotype has ten or more counts. In nucleotides, the CDR3 is TGTGCCAGCAGCCCGCAGGGGACTGAAGCTTTCTTT. Protein: CASSPQGTEAFF. V and J are TRBV7-9 and TRBJ1-1, with D possibly being TRBD1 (6 bases). The CDR3 covers 12 residues. V lost 5 bases to trimming and J lost 5 bases, with 9 bases between them. The germline V gene encodes CDR1 SEHNR and CDR2 FQNEAQ (reference sequence).

This chain uses TRBV12-3 or TRBV12-4 with TRBJ1-5; tentative D call: TRBD1 (5 bases). This CDR3 has 14 amino acids. V lost 4 bases and J 4 bases, leaving 11 bases between the germline ends. The CDR3 spells CASSYSGANQPQHF. The CDR3, as DNA: TGTGCCAGCAGTTACTCCGGGGCAAATCAGCCCCAGCATTTT.

Ten or more counts support this clonotype. The gene calls are TRBV12-3 or TRBV12-4 and TRBJ2-1; D gene uncertain. The V end was cut by 3 bases, the J end by 6 bases, with 9 bases between. The CDR3 has 13 amino acids. The CDR3 DNA is TGTGCCAGCAGTTTTGTGGCGCCCAATGAGCAGTTCTTC. Its protein product is CASSFVAPNEQFF.

This clonotype was detected ten times or more. The rearrangement joins TRBV20-1 to TRBJ1-5, with D possibly matching TRBD1 (5 bases). The V and J ends lost 6 bases and 1 base respectively, with 19 bases between them. The CDR3 has 16 amino acids. Germline assignment: CDR1 DFQATT and CDR2 SNEGSKA (reference sequence). CDR3 in amino acids: CSALQPQGVSNQPQHF. The CDR3 DNA reads TGCAGTGCCCTTCAACCTCAGGGAGTGAGCAATCAGCCCCAGCATTTT.